The entry below gives a single TCR beta chain sequence along with its context. Its antigen is not identified. Samples came from healthy bone marrow donors. PCR primers comprised 60 Vbeta and 13 Jbeta primers. Data came from immunoSEQ multiplex PCR; TCRdb stores just in-frame clones and leaves some out. The sample lists over 150,000 clones, about 69% seen once, with more than 4% in the top ten. This sample is drawn from a study of cytomegalovirus exposure and HLA in healthy donors. Study conclusions and caveats: Using the classifier, cytomegalovirus status was reportedly diagnosed with high specificity and sensitivity. Whilst most TCR sequences proved rare, a subset of public TCRs occurred across many donors.

Germline V gene lookup returns CDR1 SGHTA and CDR2 FQGNSA. The CDR3 length is 13 residues. Trimming pared 1 base from V and 5 bases from J, leaving 9 bases between. Specimen: PBMCs. The sequence was obtained from a man under 40 in good health and CMV-seropositive. The chain carries TRBV7-2 and TRBJ2-7; D might be TRBD1 (6 bases). In DNA form, the CDR3 reads TGTGCCAGCAGCTTAGGAGGGACAAACGAGCAGTACTTC. Its translation is CASSLGGTNEQYF.